This section outlines one T cell receptor (beta chain) sequence together with its context. Its target is unknown. Trimming cost V 4 bases and J 5 bases; bases outside gene matches: 9. There are 14 residues in the CDR3. CDR1 is SGDLS, CDR2 YYNGEE, per germline. This sample is drawn from a study of cytomegalovirus exposure and HLA in healthy donors. Broader study findings: The study had only CMV serostatus as immune exposure information. Testing in vitro showed three CMV-associated chains specific for CMV antigens.

The PCR used 60 Vbeta and 13 Jbeta primers. TCRdb's table, derived via immunoSEQ multiplex PCR, lists solely in-frame clones and lacks some. The sample includes about 99,000 clones, more than 75% seen only once; the top ten take approximately 1.5%. The sequenced material came from PBMCs. The receptor comes from a woman aged 40 to 50 in good health and CMV-seronegative. The rearrangement joins TRBV9 to TRBJ2-7, with 7 bases identical to TRBD2. The CDR3 DNA is TGTGCCAGCAGCCCCCAAGGAGCGGGACACGAGCAGTACTTC. Translation gives CASSPQGAGHEQYF. The entire variable domain, with the rest obtained from reference TRBV9 and TRBJ2-7, is as follows: DSGVTQTPKHLITATGQRVTLRCSPRSGDLSVYWYQQSLDQGLQFLIQYYNGEERAKGNILERFSAQQFPDLHSELNLSSLELGDSALYFCASSPQGAGHEQYFGPGTRLTVT.